The rows below give T cell receptor beta chains drawn from one sample of a study of identical twins. TCRdb reprocessed the 5' RACE reads via MiXCR and lists one record per CDR3 protein. In the table there are over 500,000 distinct CDR3 sequences, 20% to 25% of which are singletons. These data are also associated with another study on T cells expressing NK-cell markers.

The sequencing input was CD4+ T cells sorted from blood. All receptors derive from a woman aged 18 to 35 in good health. CDR3s leave out the opening cysteine and the closing phenylalanine or tryptophan. The order of the fields is V gene, CDR3 protein.

V gene: TRBV7-2; CDR3 protein: ASSRQLNQPQH
V gene: TRBV9; CDR3 protein: ASSVGDLQGITSGANVLT
V gene: TRBV20-1; CDR3 protein: SAKRQGWGTNTEAF
V gene: TRBV9; CDR3 protein: ASSFRGSDEQF
V gene: TRBV20-1; CDR3 protein: SARVAPPGEQY
V gene: TRBV6-5; CDR3 protein: ASSYSSRLLAKNIQY
V gene: TRBV27; CDR3 protein: ASRKGVNQPQH
V gene: TRBV4-3; CDR3 protein: ASSQDPSGYTDTQY
V gene: TRBV14; CDR3 protein: ASSQALTGSYEQY
V gene: TRBV7-2; CDR3 protein: ASSFDSLAFYEQY
V gene: TRBV20-1; CDR3 protein: SARGSRGEASTYEQY
V gene: TRBV11-2; CDR3 protein: ASSFGRLAGMTQETQY
V gene: TRBV6-1; CDR3 protein: ASTRTSGAQETQY
V gene: TRBV5-5; CDR3 protein: ASRTPGPSSEQY
V gene: TRBV19; CDR3 protein: ASTSSGGFTDTQY
V gene: TRBV6-5; CDR3 protein: ASSHRGGALHEQY
V gene: TRBV5-1; CDR3 protein: ASSQMRAGQETQY
V gene: TRBV20-1; CDR3 protein: SADAENTDTQY
V gene: TRBV20-1; CDR3 protein: SARDRRQGTSPLH
V gene: TRBV10-2; CDR3 protein: ASMGLAGNEQF
V gene: TRBV6-1; CDR3 protein: ASTLDMYGTDTQY
V gene: TRBV7-2; CDR3 protein: ASSSGQPGSTYEQY
V gene: TRBV20-1; CDR3 protein: SALKGTGSVNEQF
V gene: TRBV20-1; CDR3 protein: SARGRQDNEQF
V gene: TRBV5-1; CDR3 protein: ASSAEGTNEKLF
V gene: TRBV27; CDR3 protein: ASRTRTGEQY
V gene: TRBV7-9; CDR3 protein: ASSPTQGAGYGYT
V gene: TRBV12-3/TRBV12-4; CDR3 protein: ASSPSRRPLNYGYT
V gene: TRBV20-1; CDR3 protein: SVSLLREQF
V gene: TRBV7-2; CDR3 protein: ASSLGRAGGLDTQY
V gene: TRBV5-1; CDR3 protein: ASSLLGQSDEQY
V gene: TRBV6-1; CDR3 protein: ASSLSTGFRTEAF
V gene: TRBV5-1; CDR3 protein: ASSLFLAGTGGEAF
V gene: TRBV7-2; CDR3 protein: ASSLTGIHGYT